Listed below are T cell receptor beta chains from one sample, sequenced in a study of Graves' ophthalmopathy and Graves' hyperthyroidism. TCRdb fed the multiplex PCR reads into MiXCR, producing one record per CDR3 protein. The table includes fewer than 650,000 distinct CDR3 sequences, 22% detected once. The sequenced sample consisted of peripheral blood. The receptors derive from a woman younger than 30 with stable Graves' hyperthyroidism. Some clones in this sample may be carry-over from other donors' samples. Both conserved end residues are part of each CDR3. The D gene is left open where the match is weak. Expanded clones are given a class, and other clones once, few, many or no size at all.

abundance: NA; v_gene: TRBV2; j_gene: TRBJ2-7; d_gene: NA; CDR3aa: CASSESGFVDEQYF; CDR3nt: TGTGCCAGCAGTGAATCTGGGTTCGTCGACGAGCAGTACTTC
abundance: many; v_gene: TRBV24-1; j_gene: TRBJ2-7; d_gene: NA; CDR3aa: CATSAPDRGGKYEQYF; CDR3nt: TGTGCCACCAGTGCCCCCGATAGGGGGGGGAAATACGAGCAGTACTTC
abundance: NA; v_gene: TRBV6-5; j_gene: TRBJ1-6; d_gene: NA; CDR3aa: CASSYFWGHDSPLHF; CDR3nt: TGTGCCAGCAGTTACTTCTGGGGGCATGATTCACCCCTCCACTTT
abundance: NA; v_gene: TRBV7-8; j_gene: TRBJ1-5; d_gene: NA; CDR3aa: CASTKMGVDSNRPQHF; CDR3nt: TGTGCCAGCACCAAGATGGGGGTTGATAGCAATCGGCCCCAGCATTTT
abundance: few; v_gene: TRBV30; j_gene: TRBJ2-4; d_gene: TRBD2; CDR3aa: CAWTGGGAKNIQYF; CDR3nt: TGTGCCTGGACTGGGGGGGGGGCCAAAAACATTCAGTACTTC
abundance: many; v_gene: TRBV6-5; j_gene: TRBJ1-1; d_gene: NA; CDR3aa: CASSSGTRKEAFF; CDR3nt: TGTGCCAGCAGTTCCGGGACAAGAAAGGAAGCTTTCTTT
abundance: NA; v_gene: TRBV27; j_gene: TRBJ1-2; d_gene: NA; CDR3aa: CASSLTPRTGSLYGYTF; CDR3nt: TGTGCCAGCAGTTTAACCCCTAGGACGGGTTCCCTCTATGGCTACACCTTC
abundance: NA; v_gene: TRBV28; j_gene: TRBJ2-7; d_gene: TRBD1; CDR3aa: CASSLITGVLDEQYF; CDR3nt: TGTGCCAGCAGTCTCATAACAGGGGTTTTGGACGAGCAGTACTTC
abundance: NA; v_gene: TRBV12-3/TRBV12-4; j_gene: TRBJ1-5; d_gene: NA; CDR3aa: CASSLGWGAGQPQHF; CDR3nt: TGTGCCAGCAGTTTAGGTTGGGGGGCCGGGCAGCCCCAGCATTTT
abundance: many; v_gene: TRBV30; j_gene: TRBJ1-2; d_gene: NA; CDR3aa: CAWTRTLTVYGYTF; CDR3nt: TGTGCCTGGACCCGGACACTCACGGTCTATGGCTACACCTTC
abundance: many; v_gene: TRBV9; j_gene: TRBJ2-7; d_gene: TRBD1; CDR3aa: CASSPRDRGHEQYF; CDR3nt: TGTGCCAGCAGCCCACGGGACAGGGGACACGAGCAGTACTTC
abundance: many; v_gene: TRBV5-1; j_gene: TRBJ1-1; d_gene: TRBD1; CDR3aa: CASSLVGTGGLTEAFF; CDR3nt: TGCGCCAGCAGCTTGGTAGGGACAGGGGGGTTGACTGAAGCTTTCTTT
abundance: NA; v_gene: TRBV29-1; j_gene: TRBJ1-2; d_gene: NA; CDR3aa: CSVEGQPYYGYTF; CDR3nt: TGCAGCGTTGAAGGTCAACCCTACTATGGCTACACCTTC
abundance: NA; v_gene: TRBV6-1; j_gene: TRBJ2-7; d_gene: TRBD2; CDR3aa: CASIAGGRYEQYF; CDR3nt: TGTGCCAGCATAGCGGGAGGACGCTACGAGCAGTACTTC
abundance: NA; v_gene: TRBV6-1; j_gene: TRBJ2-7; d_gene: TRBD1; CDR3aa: CASRATGGSYEQYF; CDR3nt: TGTGCCAGCAGAGCGACAGGGGGCTCCTACGAGCAGTACTTC
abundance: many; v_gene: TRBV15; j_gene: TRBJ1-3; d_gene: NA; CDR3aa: CATSRDDLRNTIYF; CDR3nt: TGTGCCACCAGCAGAGATGACCTCAGAAACACCATATATTTT
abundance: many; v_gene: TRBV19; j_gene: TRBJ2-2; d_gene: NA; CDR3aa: CASSIIRSYTGELFF; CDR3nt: TGTGCCAGTAGTATCATCCGCAGTTACACCGGGGAGCTGTTTTTT
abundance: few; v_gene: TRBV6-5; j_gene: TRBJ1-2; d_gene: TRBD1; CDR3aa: CASSYSANRGGYTF; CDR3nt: TGTGCCAGCAGTTACTCGGCCAACAGGGGCGGCTACACCTTC
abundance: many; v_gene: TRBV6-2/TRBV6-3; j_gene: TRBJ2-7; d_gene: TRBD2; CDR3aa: CASSYGAGVYEQYF; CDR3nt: TGTGCCAGCAGTTACGGTGCGGGGGTCTACGAGCAGTACTTC
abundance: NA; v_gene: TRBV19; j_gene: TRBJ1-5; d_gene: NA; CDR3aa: CASAPRWVSNQPQHF; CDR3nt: TGTGCCAGCGCCCCTCGGTGGGTTAGCAATCAGCCCCAGCATTTT
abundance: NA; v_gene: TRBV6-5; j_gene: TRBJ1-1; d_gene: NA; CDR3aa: CASSLNWLNTEAFF; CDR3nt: TGTGCCAGCAGTTTGAATTGGTTGAACACTGAAGCTTTCTTT
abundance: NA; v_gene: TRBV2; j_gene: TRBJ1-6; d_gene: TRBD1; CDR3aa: CASSDAGGNSPLHF; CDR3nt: TGTGCCAGCAGTGACGCAGGGGGAAATTCACCCCTCCACTTT
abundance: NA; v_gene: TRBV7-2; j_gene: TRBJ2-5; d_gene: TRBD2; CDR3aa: CASRLRGEETKYF; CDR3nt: TGTGCCAGCAGGTTGCGGGGGGAGGAGACCAAGTACTTC
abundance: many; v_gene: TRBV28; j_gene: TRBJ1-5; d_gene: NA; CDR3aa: CASRYRAFSNQPQHF; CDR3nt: TGTGCCAGCAGATACAGGGCATTTAGCAATCAGCCCCAGCATTTT
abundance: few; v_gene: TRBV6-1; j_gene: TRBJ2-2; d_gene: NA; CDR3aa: CATYSGNTGELFF; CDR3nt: TGTGCCACCTATAGCGGGAACACCGGGGAGCTGTTTTTT
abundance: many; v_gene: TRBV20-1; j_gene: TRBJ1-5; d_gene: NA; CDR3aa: CSGGESNQPQHF; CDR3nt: TGCAGTGGGGGCGAGAGCAATCAGCCCCAGCATTTT
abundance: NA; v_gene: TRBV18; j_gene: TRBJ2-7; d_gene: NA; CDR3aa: CASSPPGGHEQYF; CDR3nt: TGTGCCAGCTCACCACCGGGTGGCCACGAGCAGTACTTC
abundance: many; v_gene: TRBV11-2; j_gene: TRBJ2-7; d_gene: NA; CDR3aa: CASGGFYEQYF; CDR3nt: TGTGCCAGCGGAGGGTTTTACGAGCAGTACTTC
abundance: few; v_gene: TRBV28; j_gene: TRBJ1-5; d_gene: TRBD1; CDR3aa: CASRTGQTFSNQPQHF; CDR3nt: TGTGCCAGCAGAACGGGACAGACCTTTAGCAATCAGCCCCAGCATTTT
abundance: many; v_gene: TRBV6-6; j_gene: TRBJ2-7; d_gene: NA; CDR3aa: CASSRDPSYEQYF; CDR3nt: TGTGCCAGCAGCCGGGACCCCTCCTACGAGCAGTACTTC
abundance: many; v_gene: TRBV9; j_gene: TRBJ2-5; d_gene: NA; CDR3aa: CASSGGTIQETQYF; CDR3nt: TGTGCCAGCAGCGGCGGGACAATCCAAGAGACCCAGTACTTC
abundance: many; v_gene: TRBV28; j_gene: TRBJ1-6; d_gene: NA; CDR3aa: CASSRGGISSYNSPLHF; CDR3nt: TGTGCCAGCAGCCGGGGGGGAATCAGCTCCTATAATTCACCCCTCCACTTT
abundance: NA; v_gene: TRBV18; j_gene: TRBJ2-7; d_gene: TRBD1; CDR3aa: CASSPSDRAREQYF; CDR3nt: TGTGCCAGCTCACCATCTGACAGGGCGAGAGAGCAGTACTTC
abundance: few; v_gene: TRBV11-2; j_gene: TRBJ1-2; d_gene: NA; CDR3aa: CASSLDIRAHYGYTF; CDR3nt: TGTGCCAGCAGCTTAGATATCAGGGCTCACTATGGCTACACCTTC
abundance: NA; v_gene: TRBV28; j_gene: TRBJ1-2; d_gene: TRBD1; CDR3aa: CASSWGTGLDGYTF; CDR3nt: TGTGCCAGCAGTTGGGGGACAGGGCTTGATGGCTACACCTTC
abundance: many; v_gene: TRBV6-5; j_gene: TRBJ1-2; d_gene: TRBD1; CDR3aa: CASSYSRGHGPGYTF; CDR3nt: TGTGCCAGCAGTTACTCAAGGGGGCACGGCCCGGGCTACACCTTC
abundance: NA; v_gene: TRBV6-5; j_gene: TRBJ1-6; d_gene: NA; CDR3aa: CASSWGTVGDSPLHF; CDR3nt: TGTGCCAGCAGTTGGGGGACTGTAGGGGATTCACCCCTCCACTTT
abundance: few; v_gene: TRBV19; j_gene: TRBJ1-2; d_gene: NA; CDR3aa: CASSISRDYGYTF; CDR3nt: TGTGCCAGTAGTATATCCAGAGACTATGGCTACACCTTC
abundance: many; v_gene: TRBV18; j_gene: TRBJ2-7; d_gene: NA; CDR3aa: CASSQSQGRVREQYF; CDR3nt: TGTGCCAGCTCCCAATCCCAGGGGAGGGTACGCGAGCAGTACTTC
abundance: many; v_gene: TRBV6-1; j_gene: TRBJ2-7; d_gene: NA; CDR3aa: CASSESLRPPFSEQYF; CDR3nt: TGTGCCAGCAGTGAATCACTCCGACCCCCGTTCTCCGAGCAGTACTTC
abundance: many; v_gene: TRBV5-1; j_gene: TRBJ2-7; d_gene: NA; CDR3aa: CASSLQESYEQYF; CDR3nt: TGCGCCAGCAGCTTGCAGGAGTCCTACGAGCAGTACTTC
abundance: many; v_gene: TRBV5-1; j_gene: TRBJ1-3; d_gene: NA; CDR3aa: CASSPRHGSSGNTIYF; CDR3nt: TGCGCCAGCAGCCCAAGACATGGGAGCTCTGGAAACACCATATATTTT
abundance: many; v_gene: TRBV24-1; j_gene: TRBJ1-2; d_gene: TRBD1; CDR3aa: CATSEPGQGHYGYTF; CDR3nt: TGTGCCACCAGTGAGCCGGGACAGGGACACTATGGCTACACCTTC